This T cell receptor (beta chain) came from a study of beta chain features in type 1 diabetes. Stem cell-like memory, regulatory, central memory and naive CD4+ cells were sorted via CD45RO/CCR7/CD25/CD127/CD95/CD27. CDR3 length equals 16 residues. Germline CDR1 LNHDA, CDR2 SQIVND (reference sequence). Trimming shortened V by 5 bases and J by 2 bases, and 19 bases separated the two germline ends. The study, taken as a whole, reports: TCRB CDR3s from Type 1 diabetes patients were moderately but significantly shorter in all four CD4+ subsets. Within the patient group, naive, central memory and Treg TCRB repertoires appeared more similar to each other than within healthy donors. Individuals with type 1 diabetes displayed fewer insertions and more deletions at VDJ junctions. In patients and controls equally, PCR might favor templates that are shorter.

This clone was observed a handful of times. Its antigen is still unknown. Sequenced material consisted of expressed TCRB transcripts (all of the isolated RNA was reverse transcribed). Data came from immunoSEQ multiplex PCR; TCRdb stores just in-frame clones and leaves some out. The sample carries under 300,000 clones, approximately 11% recorded once. The V call is TRBV19, the J call TRBJ2-7, with TRBD1 as a possible D gene (7 bases). The sequencing sample was made of naive CD4+ T cells from blood. This sequence was found in a man aged 30 to 39 with type 1 diabetes. The CDR3 nucleotides are TGTGCCAGTAGTTTCTTCTCAGGGGGGCGTGCCTACGAGCAGTACTTC. Translation gives CASSFFSGGRAYEQYF.